This T cell receptor beta chain was retrieved from a study of control samples from healthy donors and cancer patients. The CDR3 sequence is 15 residues long. V shed 5 bases, J shed 0 bases, and the junction held 4 bases outside the gene matches. Germline CDR1 is KGHSH and CDR2 is LQKENI. Data came from immunoSEQ multiplex PCR; TCRdb stores just in-frame clones and leaves some out. The repertoire has 140,000 to 150,000 clones, approximately 88% of them found once; the top ten carry about 4.9%. The receptor's source is a young man in good health. The rearrangement links TRBV18 to TRBJ2-3; 8 bases match TRBD1. Specimen: blood. The DNA of the CDR3 is TGTGCCAGCTCATCCCAGGGGGCGAGCACAGATACGCAGTATTTT. Translated: CASSSQGASTDTQYF.